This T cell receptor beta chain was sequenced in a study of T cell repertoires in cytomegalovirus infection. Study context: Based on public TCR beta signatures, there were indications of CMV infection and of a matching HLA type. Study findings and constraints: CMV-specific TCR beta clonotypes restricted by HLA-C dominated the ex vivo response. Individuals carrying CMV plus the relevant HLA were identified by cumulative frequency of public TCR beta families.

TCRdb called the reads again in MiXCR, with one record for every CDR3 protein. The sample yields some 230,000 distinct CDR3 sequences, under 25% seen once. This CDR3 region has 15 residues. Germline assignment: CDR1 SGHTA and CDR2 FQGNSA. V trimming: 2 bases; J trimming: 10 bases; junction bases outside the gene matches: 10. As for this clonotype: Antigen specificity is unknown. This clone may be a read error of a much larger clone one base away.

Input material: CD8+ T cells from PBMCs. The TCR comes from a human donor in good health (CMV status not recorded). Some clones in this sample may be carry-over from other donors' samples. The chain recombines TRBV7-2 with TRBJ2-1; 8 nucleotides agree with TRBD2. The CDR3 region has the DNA TGTGCCAGCAGCTTAATGGCGGGGGGCGGCCCCGAGCAGTTCTTC. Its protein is CASSLMAGGGPEQFF.